A selection of T cell receptor beta chains follows, all from one sample in a study of Ad26.COV2.S vaccination and SARS-CoV-2 variants. TCRdb keeps only in-frame clones here, not all; method: immunoSEQ multiplex PCR. This sample has about 480,000 clones, with approximately 88% found just once. The sequencing here drew on peripheral blood, taken in a trial of Ad26.COV2.S vaccine versus placebo. These receptors all stem from a person aged 18-65 years who received the Ad26.COV2.S COVID-19 vaccine or a placebo. Each CDR3 is given without its conserved first and last residue.

>TRBJ2-4|TRBV3-1/TRBV3-2
ASGLAAKNIQY
>TRBJ2-7|TRBV5-6
ASSFLAEKQY
>TRBJ2-1|TRBV9
ASSVEGGPLGNEQF
>TRBJ2-3|TRBV6-5
ASRSEGARTDTQY
>TRBJ1-1|TRBV9
ASSVELSNEAF
>TRBJ2-5|TRBV6-2/TRBV6-3
ASSYSRETQY
>TRBJ2-1|TRBV11-3
ASSLGAGLGYNEQF
>TRBJ1-1|TRBV6-2/TRBV6-3
ASSLSRLEAF
>TRBJ2-5|TRBV3-1/TRBV3-2
ASSQGLGQGVETQY
>TRBJ2-3|TRBV19
ASSQTGAGTDTQY
>TRBJ1-6|TRBV9
ASSVAGAVDSPLH
>TRBJ2-2|TRBV10-3
AINDLAANTGELF
>TRBJ2-1|TRBV10-3
ATQSGEGLAGQVEF
>TRBJ2-7|TRBV28
ASSARTGGEYEQY
>TRBJ2-7|TRBV7-8
ASSLDQGFYYEQY
>TRBJ2-1|TRBV11-3
ASSKGPANEQF
>TRBJ1-5|TRBV6-2/TRBV6-3
ASSKRDISGQPQH
>TRBJ2-3|TRBV4-3
ASSQTGGGTDTQY
>TRBJ1-5|TRBV19
ASSIGVHQPDQPQH
>TRBJ2-3|TRBV7-9
ASSLVGAYTDTQY
>TRBJ1-1|TRBV10-3
AISTGDTEAF
>TRBJ2-1|TRBV14
ASSQVYNEQF
>TRBJ1-4|TRBV5-4
ASSLGVTQGDEKLF
>TRBJ2-1|TRBV5-4
ASSLGGDAYNEQF
>TRBJ2-2|TRBV7-2
ASSFRLAVPGELF
>TRBJ2-7|TRBV10-2
ASSEPRLAGTYEQY
>TRBJ1-2|TRBV11-2
ASTPWSTYGYT
>TRBJ1-1|TRBV7-2
ASSLEASADTEAF
>TRBJ2-6|TRBV7-6
ASSPRQGSANVLT
>TRBJ1-4|TRBV19
ASTRLDLSNEKLF
>TRBJ2-1|TRBV11-2
ASSPSGSSYNEQF
>TRBJ1-1|TRBV10-3
AISAVGAEAF
>TRBJ2-1|TRBV5-1
ASSLAGPGAYNEQF
>TRBJ1-2|TRBV5-1
ASSLRDSRTGYT
>TRBJ2-5|TRBV19
ASSTTGPGETQY
>TRBJ2-3|TRBV5-1
ASNPSTRARTDTQY
>TRBJ2-7|TRBV6-5
ASRLLAGGPGEQY
>TRBJ2-4|TRBV2
ASRRGEAKNIQY
>TRBJ1-4|TRBV6-5
ASKQGYRNEKLF
>TRBJ1-2|TRBV5-1
ASSPDRRAYGYT
>TRBJ2-2|TRBV10-3
AMSTSGTGANTGELF
>TRBJ2-7|TRBV21-1
ASSKCVMGRGLIEQY
>TRBJ1-5|TRBV7-2
ASSLAGQGLNQPQH
>TRBJ2-5|TRBV7-9
ASSRPGMETQY
>TRBJ2-3|TRBV3-1/TRBV3-2
ASSDTLGTQY
>TRBJ2-2|TRBV28
ASSKTRGTGELF
>TRBJ2-4|TRBV2
ASSEAINIQY
>TRBJ1-4|TRBV2
ASSRDRPNEKLF
>TRBJ2-7|TRBV6-6
ASTFTRDTGEQY
>TRBJ2-5|TRBV28
ASSDARQGLTKETQY